What follows describes a single T cell receptor beta chain. Antigen specificity is unknown. Sequencing was performed with immunoSEQ multiplex PCR; in TCRdb, only in-frame clones are kept and a portion is missing. The repertoire consists of some 120,000 clones, with approximately 90% occurring once and the leading ten covering around 8.2%. These data belong to a study of T cell responses to AZD1222 COVID-19 vaccine. Study-level findings and limits: Clonal diversity may have been underestimated, and the donors were mostly white British, with more females than males. Baseline testing showed seropositivity in only a handful of AZD1222 recipients.

The CDR3 totals 13 residues. Trimming shortened V by 1 base and J by 12 bases, and 12 bases separated the two germline ends. The sequence was collected from an adult who received the AZD1222 COVID-19 vaccine. The rearrangement links TRBV12-3 or TRBV12-4 to TRBJ1-4; D may be TRBD1 (5 bases). The specimen was peripheral blood, collected 28 days after the second AZD1222 dose. Written as DNA, the CDR3 is TGTGCCAGCAGTTTAGGTGGGGGGGTAGAACTGTTTTTT. Its translation is CASSLGGGVELFF.